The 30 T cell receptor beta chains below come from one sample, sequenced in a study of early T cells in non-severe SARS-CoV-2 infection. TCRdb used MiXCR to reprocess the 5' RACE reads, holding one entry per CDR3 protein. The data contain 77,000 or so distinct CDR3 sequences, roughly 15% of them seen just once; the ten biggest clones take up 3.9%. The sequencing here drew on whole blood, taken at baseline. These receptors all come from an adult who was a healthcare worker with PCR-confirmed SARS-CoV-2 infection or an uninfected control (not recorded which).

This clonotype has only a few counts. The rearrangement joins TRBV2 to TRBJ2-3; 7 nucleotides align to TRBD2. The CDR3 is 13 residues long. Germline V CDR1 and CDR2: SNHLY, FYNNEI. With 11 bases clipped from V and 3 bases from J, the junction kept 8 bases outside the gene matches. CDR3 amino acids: CAATRRETDTQYF. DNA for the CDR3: TGTGCCGCAACGCGGCGGGAGACAGATACGCAGTATTTT. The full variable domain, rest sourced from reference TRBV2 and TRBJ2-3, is EPEVTQTPSHQVTQMGQEVILRCVPISNHLYFYWYRQILGQKVEFLVSFYNNEISEKSEIFDDQFSVERPDGSNFTLKIRSTKLEDSAMYFCAATRRETDTQYFGPGTRLTVL.

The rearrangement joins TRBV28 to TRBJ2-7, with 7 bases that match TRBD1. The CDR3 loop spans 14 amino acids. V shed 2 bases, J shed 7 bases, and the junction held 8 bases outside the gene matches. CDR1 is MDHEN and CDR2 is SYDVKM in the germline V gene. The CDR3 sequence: CASSLTGTVGEQYF. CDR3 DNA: TGTGCCAGCAGTTTAACGGGGACAGTTGGAGAGCAGTACTTC. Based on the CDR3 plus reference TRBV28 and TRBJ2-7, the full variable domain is DVKVTQSSRYLVKRTGEKVFLECVQDMDHENMFWYRQDPGLGLRLIYFSYDVKMKEKGDIPEGYSVSREKKERFSLILESASTNQTSMYLCASSLTGTVGEQYFGPGTRLTVT.

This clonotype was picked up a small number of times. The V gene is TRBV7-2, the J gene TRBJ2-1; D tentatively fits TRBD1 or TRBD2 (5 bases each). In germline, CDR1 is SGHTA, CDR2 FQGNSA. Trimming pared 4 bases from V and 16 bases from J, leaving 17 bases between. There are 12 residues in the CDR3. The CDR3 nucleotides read TGTGCCAGCAGCTCGCCCCCGGGGCTCTATTTCTTC. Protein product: CASSSPPGLYFF.

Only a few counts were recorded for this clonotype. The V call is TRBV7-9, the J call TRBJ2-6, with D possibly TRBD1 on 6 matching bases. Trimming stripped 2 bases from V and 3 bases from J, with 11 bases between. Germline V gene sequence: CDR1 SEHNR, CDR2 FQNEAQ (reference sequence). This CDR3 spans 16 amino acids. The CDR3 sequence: CASSLSFRGGANVLTF. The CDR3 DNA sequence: TGTGCCAGCAGCTTAAGTTTCAGGGGTGGGGCCAACGTCCTGACTTTC.

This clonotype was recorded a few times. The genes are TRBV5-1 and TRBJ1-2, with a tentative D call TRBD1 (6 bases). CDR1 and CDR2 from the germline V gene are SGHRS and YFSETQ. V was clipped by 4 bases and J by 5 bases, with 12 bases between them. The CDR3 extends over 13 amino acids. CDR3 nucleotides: TGCGCCAGCAGCCTGGACAGCCAGTATGGCTACACCTTC. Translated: CASSLDSQYGYTF.

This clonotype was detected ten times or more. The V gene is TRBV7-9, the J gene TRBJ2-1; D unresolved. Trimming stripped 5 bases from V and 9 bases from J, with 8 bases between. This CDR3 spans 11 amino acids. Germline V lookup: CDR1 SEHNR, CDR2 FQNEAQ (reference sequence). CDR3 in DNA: TGTGCCAGCAGCCCTAGACCTGAGCAGTTCTTC. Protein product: CASSPRPEQFF.

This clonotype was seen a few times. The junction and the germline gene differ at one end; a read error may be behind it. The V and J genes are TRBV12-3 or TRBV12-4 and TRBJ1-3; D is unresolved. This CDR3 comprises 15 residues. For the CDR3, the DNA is TGTGCCAGCAGGCCCTACATGAGCTCTGAAAACACCATATATTTT. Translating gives CASRPYMSSENTIYF.

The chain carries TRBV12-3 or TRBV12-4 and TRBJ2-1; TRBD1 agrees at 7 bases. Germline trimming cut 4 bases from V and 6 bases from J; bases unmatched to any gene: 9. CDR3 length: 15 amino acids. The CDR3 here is CASSSDREWSNEQFF. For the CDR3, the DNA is TGTGCCAGCAGTTCCGACAGGGAGTGGAGCAATGAGCAGTTCTTC.

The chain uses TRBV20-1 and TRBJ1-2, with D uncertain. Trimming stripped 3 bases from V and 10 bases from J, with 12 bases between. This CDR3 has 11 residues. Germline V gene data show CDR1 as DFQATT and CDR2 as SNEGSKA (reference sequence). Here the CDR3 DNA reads TGCAGTGCTAGGGTCCTATGGGACTACACCTTC. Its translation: CSARVLWDYTF.

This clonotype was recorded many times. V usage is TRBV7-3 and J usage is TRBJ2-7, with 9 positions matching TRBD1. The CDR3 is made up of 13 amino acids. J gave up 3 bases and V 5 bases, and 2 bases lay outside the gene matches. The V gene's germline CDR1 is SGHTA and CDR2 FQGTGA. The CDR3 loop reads CASSMTGGYEQYF. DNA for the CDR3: TGTGCCAGCAGCATGACAGGGGGCTACGAGCAGTACTTC.

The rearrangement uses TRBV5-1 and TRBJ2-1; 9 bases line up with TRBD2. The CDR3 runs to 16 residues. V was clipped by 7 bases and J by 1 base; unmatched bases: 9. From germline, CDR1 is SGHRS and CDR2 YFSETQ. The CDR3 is CASHLLAGPSYNEQFF. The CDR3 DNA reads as TGCGCCAGCCATCTCCTAGCGGGGCCTTCCTACAATGAGCAGTTCTTC.

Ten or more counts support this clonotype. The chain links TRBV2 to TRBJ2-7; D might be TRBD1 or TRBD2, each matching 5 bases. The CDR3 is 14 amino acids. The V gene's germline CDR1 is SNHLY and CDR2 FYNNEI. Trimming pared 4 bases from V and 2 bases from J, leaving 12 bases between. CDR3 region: CASSAGSPAYEQYF. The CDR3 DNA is TGTGCCAGCAGTGCAGGGAGTCCCGCCTACGAGCAGTACTTC. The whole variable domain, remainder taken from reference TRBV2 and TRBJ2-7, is EPEVTQTPSHQVTQMGQEVILRCVPISNHLYFYWYRQILGQKVEFLVSFYNNEISEKSEIFDDQFSVERPDGSNFTLKIRSTKLEDSAMYFCASSAGSPAYEQYFGPGTRLTVT.

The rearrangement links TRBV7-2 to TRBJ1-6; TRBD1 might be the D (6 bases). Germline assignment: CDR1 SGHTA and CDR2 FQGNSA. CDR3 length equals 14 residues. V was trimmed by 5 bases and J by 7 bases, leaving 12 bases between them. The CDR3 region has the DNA TGTGCCAGCAGCCTTGGACAGTCCAATTCACCCCTCCACTTT. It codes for CASSLGQSNSPLHF.

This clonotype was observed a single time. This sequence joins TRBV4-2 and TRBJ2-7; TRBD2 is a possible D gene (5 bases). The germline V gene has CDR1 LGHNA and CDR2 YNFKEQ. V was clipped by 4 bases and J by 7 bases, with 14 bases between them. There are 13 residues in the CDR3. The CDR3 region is CASSPDLPSEQYF. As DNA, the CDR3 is TGTGCCAGCAGCCCGGACTTACCTTCGGAGCAGTACTTC.

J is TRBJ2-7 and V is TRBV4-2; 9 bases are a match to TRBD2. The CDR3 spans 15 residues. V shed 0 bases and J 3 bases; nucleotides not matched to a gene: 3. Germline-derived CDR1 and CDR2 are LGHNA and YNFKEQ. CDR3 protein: CASSQDLSGSYEQYF. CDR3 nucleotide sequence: TGTGCCAGCAGCCAAGATCTTAGCGGGAGCTACGAGCAGTACTTC.

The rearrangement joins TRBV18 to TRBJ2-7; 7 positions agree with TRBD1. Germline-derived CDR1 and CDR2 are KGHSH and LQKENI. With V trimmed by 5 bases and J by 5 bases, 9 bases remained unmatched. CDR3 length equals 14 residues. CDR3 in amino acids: CASSSRQGQDEQYF. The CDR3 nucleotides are TGTGCCAGCTCATCCCGACAGGGTCAAGACGAGCAGTACTTC.

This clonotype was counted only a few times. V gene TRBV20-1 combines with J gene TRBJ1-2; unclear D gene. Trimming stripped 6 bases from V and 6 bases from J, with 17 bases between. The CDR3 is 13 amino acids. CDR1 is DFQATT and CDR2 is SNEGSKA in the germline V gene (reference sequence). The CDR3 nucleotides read TGCAGTGCCAACAAGCCGGGATTTCATGGCTACACCTTC. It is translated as CSANKPGFHGYTF.

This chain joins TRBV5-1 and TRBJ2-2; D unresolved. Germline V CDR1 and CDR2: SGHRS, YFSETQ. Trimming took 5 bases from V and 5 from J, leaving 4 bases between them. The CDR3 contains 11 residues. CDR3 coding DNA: TGCGCCAGCAGTTCTACCGGGGAGCTGTTTTTT. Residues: CASSSTGELFF.

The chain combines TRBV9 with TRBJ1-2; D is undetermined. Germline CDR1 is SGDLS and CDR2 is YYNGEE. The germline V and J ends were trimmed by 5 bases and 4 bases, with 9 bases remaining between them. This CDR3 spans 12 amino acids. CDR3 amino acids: CASSPGIYGYTF. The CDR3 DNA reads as TGTGCCAGCAGTCCCGGGATCTATGGCTACACCTTC.

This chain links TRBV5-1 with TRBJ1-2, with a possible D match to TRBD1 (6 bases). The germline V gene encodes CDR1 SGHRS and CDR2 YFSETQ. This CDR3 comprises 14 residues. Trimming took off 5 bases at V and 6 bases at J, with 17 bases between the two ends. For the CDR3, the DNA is TGCGCCAGCAGTCCCCGAGGGGGAATCGATGGCTACACCTTC. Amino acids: CASSPRGGIDGYTF. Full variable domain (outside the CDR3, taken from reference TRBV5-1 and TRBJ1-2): KAGVTQTPRYLIKTRGQQVTLSCSPISGHRSVSWYQQTPGQGLQFLFEYFSETQRNKGNFPGRFSGRQFSNSRSEMNVSTLELGDSALYLCASSPRGGIDGYTFGSGTRLTVV.

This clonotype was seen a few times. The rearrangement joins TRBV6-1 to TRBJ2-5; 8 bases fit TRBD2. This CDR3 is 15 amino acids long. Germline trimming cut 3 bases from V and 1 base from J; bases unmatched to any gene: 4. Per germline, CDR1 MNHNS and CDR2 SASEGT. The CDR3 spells CASSDVGTSQETQYF. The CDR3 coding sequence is TGTGCCAGCAGTGACGTTGGGACTAGCCAAGAGACCCAGTACTTC.

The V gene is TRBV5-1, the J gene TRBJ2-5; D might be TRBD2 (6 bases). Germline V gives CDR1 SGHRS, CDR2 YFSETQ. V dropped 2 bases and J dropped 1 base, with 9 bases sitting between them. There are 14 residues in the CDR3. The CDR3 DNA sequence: TGCGCCAGCAGCTTTGGCGGGACCCAAGAGACCCAGTACTTC. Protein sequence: CASSFGGTQETQYF.

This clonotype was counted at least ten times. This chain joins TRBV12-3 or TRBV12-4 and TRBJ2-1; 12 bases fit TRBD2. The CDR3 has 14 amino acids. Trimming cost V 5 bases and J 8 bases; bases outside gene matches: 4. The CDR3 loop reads CASSTSGGTHEQFF. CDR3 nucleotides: TGTGCCAGCAGTACTAGCGGGGGGACGCATGAGCAGTTCTTC.

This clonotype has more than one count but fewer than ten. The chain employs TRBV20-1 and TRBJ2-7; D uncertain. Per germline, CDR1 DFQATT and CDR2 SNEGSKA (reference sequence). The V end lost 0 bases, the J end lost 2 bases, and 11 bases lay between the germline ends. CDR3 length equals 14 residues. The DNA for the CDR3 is TGCAGTGCTAGAGATGTGGCGGACCCCTACGAGCAGTACTTC. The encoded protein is CSARDVADPYEQYF.

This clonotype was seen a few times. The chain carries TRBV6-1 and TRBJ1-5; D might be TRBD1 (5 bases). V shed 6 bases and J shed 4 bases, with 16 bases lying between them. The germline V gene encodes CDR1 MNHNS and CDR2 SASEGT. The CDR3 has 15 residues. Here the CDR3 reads CASSRGLGGNQPQHF. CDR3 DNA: TGTGCCAGCAGCCGCGGCCTGGGGGGGAATCAGCCCCAGCATTTT.

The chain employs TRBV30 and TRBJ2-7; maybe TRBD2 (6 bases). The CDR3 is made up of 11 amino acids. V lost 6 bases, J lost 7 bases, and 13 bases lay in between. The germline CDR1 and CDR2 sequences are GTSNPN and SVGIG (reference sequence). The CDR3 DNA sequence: TGTGCCTGTTCTCTCGGGGGAGAGCAGTACTTC. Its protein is CACSLGGEQYF.

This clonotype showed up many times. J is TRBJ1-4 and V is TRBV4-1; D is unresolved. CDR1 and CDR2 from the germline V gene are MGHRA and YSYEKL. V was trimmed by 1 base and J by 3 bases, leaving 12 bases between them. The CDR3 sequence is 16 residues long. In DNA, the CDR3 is TGCGCCAGCAGCCAAGCGATCCCACGGCCTAATGAAAAACTGTTTTTT. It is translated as CASSQAIPRPNEKLFF.

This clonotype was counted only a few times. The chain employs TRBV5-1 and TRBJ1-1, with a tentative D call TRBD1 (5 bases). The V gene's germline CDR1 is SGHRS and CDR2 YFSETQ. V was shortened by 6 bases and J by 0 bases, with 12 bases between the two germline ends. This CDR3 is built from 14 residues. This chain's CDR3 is CASTEGGVNTEAFF. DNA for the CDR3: TGCGCCAGCACTGAGGGAGGGGTGAACACTGAAGCTTTCTTT.

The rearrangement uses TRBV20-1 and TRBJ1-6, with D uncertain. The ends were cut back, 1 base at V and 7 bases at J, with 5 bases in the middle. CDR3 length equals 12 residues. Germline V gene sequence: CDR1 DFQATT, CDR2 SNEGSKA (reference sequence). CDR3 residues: CSARAGNSPLHF. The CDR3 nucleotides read TGCAGTGCTAGAGCTGGGAATTCACCCCTCCACTTT.

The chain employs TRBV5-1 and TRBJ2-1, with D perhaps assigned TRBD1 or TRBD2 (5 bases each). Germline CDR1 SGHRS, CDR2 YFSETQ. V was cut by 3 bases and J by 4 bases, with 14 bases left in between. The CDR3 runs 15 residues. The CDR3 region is CASSYHGTEYNEQFF. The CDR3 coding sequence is TGCGCCAGCAGCTACCACGGGACGGAATACAATGAGCAGTTCTTC.